This T cell receptor (beta chain) was identified during a study of cytomegalovirus exposure and HLA in healthy donors. Whole-study findings and limits: In vitro checks showed that a few CMV-associated chains really do target CMV antigens. In an earlier analysis, productive rearrangement rates for most beta V segments clustered near 87% or 30%.

A multiplex PCR was run with 60 Vbeta primers and 13 Jbeta primers. Assay used: immunoSEQ multiplex PCR; TCRdb lists only in-frame clones, some missing. This sample has more than 100,000 clones, with around 77% found just once. Germline V gives CDR1 SEHNR, CDR2 FQNEAQ (reference sequence). The CDR3 extends over 11 amino acids. The germline V and J ends were trimmed by 6 bases and 7 bases, with 4 bases remaining between them. As regards this clone: Its antigen remains unknown.

The sequence derives from a man aged 50-59 years in good health and CMV-seropositive. The genes are TRBV7-9 and TRBJ1-6, with D unclear. Specimen: PBMCs. CDR3 amino acids: CASSQNSPLHF. For the CDR3, the DNA is TGTGCCAGCAGTCAGAATTCACCCCTCCACTTT. The whole variable domain, filled in from reference TRBV7-9 and TRBJ1-6, reads DTGVSQNPRHKITKRGQNVTFRCDPISEHNRLYWYRQTLGQGPEFLTYFQNEAQLEKSRLLSDRFSAERPKGSFSTLEIQRTEQGDSAMYLCASSQNSPLHFGNGTRLTVT.